This T cell receptor beta chain was profiled in a study of T cells in Graves' hyperthyroidism and ophthalmopathy. On this clonotype: Its antigen is not identified. Being one base from a much bigger clone, this may be a read error.

Study-wide points: In the blood, most expanded thyroid clonotypes above 0.001 appeared as well.

From RNA transcripts, TCR beta CDR3 regions were amplified. Researchers ran a first-round RT-PCR on the TCR CDR3 using the HTBI primer set. One entry per CDR3 protein, called by TCRdb with MiXCR from the multiplex PCR reads. This sample yields over 650,000 distinct CDR3 sequences, of which 45% are seen a single time; under 8% belongs to the top ten. V lost 2 bases, J lost 4 bases, and 11 bases lay in between. This CDR3 contains 14 residues. The germline V gene encodes CDR1 SEHNR and CDR2 FQNEAQ (reference sequence). The sequencing sample was made of peripheral blood or thyroid tissue (not recorded which). This TCR derives from an adult man with Graves' disease, either hyperthyroidism or ophthalmopathy (not recorded which). The rearrangement links TRBV7-9 to TRBJ2-5; D may match TRBD1 or TRBD2 (5 bases each). As DNA, the CDR3 is TGTGCCAGCAGCTTACTCGGGACGCGAGAGACCCAGTACTTC. Amino acids: CASSLLGTRETQYF.